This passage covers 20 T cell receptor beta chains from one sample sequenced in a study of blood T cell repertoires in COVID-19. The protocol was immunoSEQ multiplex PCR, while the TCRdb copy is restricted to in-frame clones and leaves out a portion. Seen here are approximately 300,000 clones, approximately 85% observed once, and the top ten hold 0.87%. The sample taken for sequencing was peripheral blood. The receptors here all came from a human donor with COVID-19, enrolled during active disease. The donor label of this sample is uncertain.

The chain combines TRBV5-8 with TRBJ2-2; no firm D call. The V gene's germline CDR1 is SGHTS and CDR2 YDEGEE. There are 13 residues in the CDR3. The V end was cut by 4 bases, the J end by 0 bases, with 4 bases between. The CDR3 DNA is TGTGCCAGCAGCCGCGCGAACACCGGGGAGCTGTTTTTT. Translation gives CASSRANTGELFF.

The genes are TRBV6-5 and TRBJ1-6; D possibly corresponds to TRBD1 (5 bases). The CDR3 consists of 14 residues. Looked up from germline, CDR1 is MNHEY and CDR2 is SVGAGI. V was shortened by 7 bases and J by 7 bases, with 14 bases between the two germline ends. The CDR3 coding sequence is TGTGCCAGCACTTGGGGCGTCTTGAATTCACCCCTCCACTTT. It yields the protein CASTWGVLNSPLHF.

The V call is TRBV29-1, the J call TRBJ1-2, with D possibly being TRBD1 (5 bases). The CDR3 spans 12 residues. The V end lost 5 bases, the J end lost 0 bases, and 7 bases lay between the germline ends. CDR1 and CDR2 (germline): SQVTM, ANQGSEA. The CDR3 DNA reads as TGCAGCGTTCAGGGTACTAACTATGGCTACACCTTC. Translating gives CSVQGTNYGYTF.

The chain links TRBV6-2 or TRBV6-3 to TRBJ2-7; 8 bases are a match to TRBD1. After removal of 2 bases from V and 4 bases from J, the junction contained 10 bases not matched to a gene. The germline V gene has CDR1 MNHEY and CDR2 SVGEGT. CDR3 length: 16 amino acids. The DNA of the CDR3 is TGTGCCAGCAGTTACCCCTGGACAGGGTTGGATTACGAGCAGTACTTC. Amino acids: CASSYPWTGLDYEQYF.

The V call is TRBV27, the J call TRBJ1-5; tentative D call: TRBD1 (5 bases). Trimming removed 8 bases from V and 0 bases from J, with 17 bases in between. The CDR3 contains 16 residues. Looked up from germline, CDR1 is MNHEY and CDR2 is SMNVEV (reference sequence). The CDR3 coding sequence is TGTGCCAGCTACCGCTTTCGGGGGAATAGCAATCAGCCCCAGCATTTT. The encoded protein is CASYRFRGNSNQPQHF.

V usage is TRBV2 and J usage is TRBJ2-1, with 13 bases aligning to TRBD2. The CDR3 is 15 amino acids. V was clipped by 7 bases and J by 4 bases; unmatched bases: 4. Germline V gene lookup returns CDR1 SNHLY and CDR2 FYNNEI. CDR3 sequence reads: CASTQGLAGYNEQFF. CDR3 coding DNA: TGTGCCAGCACCCAGGGACTAGCGGGATACAATGAGCAGTTCTTC.

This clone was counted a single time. The CDR3 spells CASSWIQGEPEAFF. The CDR3 DNA reads as TGTGCCAGCAGCTGGATACAGGGTGAACCTGAAGCTTTCTTT. The chain employs TRBV5-6 and TRBJ1-1; D might be TRBD1 (6 bases). There are 14 residues in the CDR3. V lost 3 bases and J 6 bases, leaving 15 bases between the germline ends. From germline, CDR1 is SGHDT and CDR2 YYEEEE.

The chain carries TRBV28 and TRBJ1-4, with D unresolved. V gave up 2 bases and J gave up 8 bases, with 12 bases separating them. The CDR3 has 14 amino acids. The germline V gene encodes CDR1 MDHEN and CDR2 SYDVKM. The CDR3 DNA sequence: TGTGCCAGCAGTTTAAGCAGAGGCTGGGAAAAACTGTTTTTT. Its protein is CASSLSRGWEKLFF.

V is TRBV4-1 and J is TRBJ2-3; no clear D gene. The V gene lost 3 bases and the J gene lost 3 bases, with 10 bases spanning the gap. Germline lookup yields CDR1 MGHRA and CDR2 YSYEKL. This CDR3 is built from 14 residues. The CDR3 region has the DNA TGCGCCAGCAGCCATCCCCTCCTAACAGATACGCAGTATTTT. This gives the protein CASSHPLLTDTQYF.

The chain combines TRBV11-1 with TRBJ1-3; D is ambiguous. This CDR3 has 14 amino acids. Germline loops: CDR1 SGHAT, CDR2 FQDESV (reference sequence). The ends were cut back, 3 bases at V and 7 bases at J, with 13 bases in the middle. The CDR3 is CASSFSGSRNTIYF. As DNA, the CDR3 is TGTGCCAGCAGCTTTTCGGGATCCAGGAACACCATATATTTT.

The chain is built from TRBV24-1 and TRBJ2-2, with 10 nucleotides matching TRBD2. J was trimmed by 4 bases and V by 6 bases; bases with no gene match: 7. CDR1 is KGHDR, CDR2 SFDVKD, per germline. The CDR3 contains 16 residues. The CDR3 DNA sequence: TGTGCCACCAGTATGGAGCGGGAGGGCCGCACCGGGGAGCTGTTTTTT. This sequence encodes CATSMEREGRTGELFF.

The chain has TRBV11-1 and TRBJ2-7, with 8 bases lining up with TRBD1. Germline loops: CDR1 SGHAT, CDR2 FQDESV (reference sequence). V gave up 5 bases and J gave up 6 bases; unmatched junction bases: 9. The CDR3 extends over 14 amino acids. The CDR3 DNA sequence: TGTGCCAGCAGCACCGGACAGGGCCCGGGCGAGCAGTACTTC. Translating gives CASSTGQGPGEQYF. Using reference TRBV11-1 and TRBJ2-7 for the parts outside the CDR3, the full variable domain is EAEVAQSPRYKITEKSQAVAFWCDPISGHATLYWYRQILGQGPELLVQFQDESVVDDSQLPKDRFSAERLKGVDSTLKIQPAELGDSAMYLCASSTGQGPGEQYFGPGTRLTVT.

For the CDR3, the DNA is TGTGCCAGCAGCTTAGAAGGTCAAGGGGGCACTGAAGCTTTCTTT. The encoded protein is CASSLEGQGGTEAFF. The chain has TRBV11-3 and TRBJ1-1; the D gene is possibly TRBD1 (6 bases). The CDR3 contains 15 residues. CDR1 and CDR2 (germline): SGHNT, YENEEA. V dropped 0 bases and J dropped 4 bases, with 12 bases sitting between them.

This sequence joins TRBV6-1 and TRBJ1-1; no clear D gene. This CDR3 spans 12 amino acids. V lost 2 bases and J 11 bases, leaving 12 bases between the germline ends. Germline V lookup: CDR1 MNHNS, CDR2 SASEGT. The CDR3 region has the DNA TGTGCCAGCAGTGAAAGGGCCAGCGGGGCTTTCTTT. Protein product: CASSERASGAFF.

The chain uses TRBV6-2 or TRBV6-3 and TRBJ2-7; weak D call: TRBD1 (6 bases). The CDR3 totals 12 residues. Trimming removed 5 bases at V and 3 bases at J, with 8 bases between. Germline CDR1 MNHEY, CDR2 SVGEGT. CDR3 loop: CASSLRGYEQYF. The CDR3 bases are TGTGCCAGCAGTCTCAGGGGCTACGAGCAGTACTTC.

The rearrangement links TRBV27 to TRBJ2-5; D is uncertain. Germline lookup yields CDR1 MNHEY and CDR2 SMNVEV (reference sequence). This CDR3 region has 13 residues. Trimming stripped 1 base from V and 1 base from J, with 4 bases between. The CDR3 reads CASSLWAQETQYF. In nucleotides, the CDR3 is TGTGCCAGCAGTTTATGGGCCCAAGAGACCCAGTACTTC.

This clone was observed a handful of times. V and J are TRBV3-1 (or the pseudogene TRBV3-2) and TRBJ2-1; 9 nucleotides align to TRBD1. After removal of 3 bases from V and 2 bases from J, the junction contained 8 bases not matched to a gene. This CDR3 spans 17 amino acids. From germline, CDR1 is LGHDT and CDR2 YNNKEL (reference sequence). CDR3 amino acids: CASSQALGQGTYNEQFF. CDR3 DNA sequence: TGTGCCAGCAGCCAGGCCCTTGGACAGGGGACCTACAATGAGCAGTTCTTC.

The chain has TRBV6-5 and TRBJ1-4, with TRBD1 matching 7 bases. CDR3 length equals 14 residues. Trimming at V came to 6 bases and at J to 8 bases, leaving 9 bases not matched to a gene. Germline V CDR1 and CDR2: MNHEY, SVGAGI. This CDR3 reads CASSPGQAGEKLFF. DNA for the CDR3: TGTGCCAGCAGCCCAGGACAGGCAGGGGAAAAACTGTTTTTT.

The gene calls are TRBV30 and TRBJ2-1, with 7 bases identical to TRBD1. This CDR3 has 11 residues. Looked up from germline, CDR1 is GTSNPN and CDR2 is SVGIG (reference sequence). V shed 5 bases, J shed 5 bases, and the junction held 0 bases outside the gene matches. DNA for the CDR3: TGTGCCTGGGGGACAGACAATGAGCAGTTCTTC. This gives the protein CAWGTDNEQFF.

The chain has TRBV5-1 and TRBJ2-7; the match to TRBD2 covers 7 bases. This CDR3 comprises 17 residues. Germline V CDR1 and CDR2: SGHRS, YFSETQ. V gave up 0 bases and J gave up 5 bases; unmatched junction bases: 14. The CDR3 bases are TGCGCCAGCAGCTTGGGCGGGAGAAAGGGGAATGCGGACGAGCAGTACTTC. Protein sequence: CASSLGGRKGNADEQYF.